This record concerns one T cell receptor beta chain sequence. These data are taken from a study of blood T cell repertoires in COVID-19. Libraries were prepared by immunoSEQ multiplex PCR; TCRdb keeps only in-frame clonotypes and omits some of them. Of 70,000 to 95,000 clones in the sample, 85% were seen once. The CDR3 runs 16 residues. Germline trimming cut 1 base from V and 8 bases from J; bases unmatched to any gene: 9. Germline values: CDR1 SEHNR, CDR2 FQNEAQ (reference sequence). This sequence was found in a woman in her 70s with active or convalescent COVID-19. Sequenced: peripheral blood. This rearrangement joins TRBV7-9 to TRBJ2-4; the match to TRBD1 covers 9 bases. Written as DNA, the CDR3 is TGTGCCAGCAGCTTAGGGGACAGGGTCAGGGGGGACATTCAGTACTTC. It is translated as CASSLGDRVRGDIQYF.